The 22 T cell receptor beta chains below all came from one sample that was sequenced in a study of regulatory T cells in long-lasting Graves disease. iRepertoire HTBI primers and Arm-PCR of CDR3 regions built TCR beta libraries. Using its own MiXCR run on the multiplex PCR reads, TCRdb lists one record per CDR3 protein. This sample has just over 600,000 distinct CDR3 sequences, with approximately 15% found just once. The sample's time point: newly diagnosed GD, antithyroid drugs for less than 3 months. The TCR library was made from RNA extracted from PBMCs. This sample also belongs to another study, concerning T cells in Graves' hyperthyroidism and ophthalmopathy.

Sequencing used peripheral blood mononuclear cells (PBMCs), obtained at new diagnosis, from a patient treated with antithyroid drugs. The receptors come from a woman younger than 45 with Graves disease.

This clonotype was observed a handful of times. This chain connects TRBV5-1 to TRBJ2-7; 16 positions match TRBD2. This CDR3 contains 18 residues. CDR1 and CDR2 from the germline V gene are SGHRS and YFSETQ. The V and J ends lost 5 bases and 1 base, in that order; junction bases with no gene match: 9. The CDR3: CASRTGLAGGGLSYEQYF. The CDR3 DNA sequence: TGCGCCAGCAGGACGGGACTAGCGGGAGGGGGCCTTTCCTACGAGCAGTACTTC.

The V and J genes are TRBV27 and TRBJ2-7; D not certain. The CDR3 has 15 amino acids. With 3 bases removed from V and 7 bases from J, the gap between germline ends came to 19 bases. Per the germline V gene, CDR1 is MNHEY and CDR2 is SMNVEV (reference sequence). The DNA for the CDR3 is TGTGCCAGCAGTTTTTTAGGGTCGGGTTCCAGGGAGCAGTACTTC. This codes for CASSFLGSGSREQYF.

This chain uses TRBV2 with TRBJ2-3, with D perhaps matching TRBD2 (5 bases). The germline CDR1 and CDR2 sequences are SNHLY and FYNNEI. Trimming shortened V by 8 bases and J by 5 bases, and 20 bases separated the two germline ends. The CDR3 totals 15 residues. The CDR3 DNA is TGTGCCAGCGGGAGAGGGCCATCGATAGGAGATACGCAGTATTTT. Its translation is CASGRGPSIGDTQYF.

The chain combines TRBV11-2 with TRBJ2-3; weak D call: TRBD1 (6 bases). From germline, CDR1 is SGHAT and CDR2 FQNNGV. The V and J ends lost 4 bases and 3 bases respectively, with 14 bases between them. The CDR3 extends over 15 amino acids. The CDR3 nucleotides are TGTGCCAGCAGCTCACTTGGGACAAGTACAGATACGCAGTATTTT. Translation: CASSSLGTSTDTQYF.

This clonotype appeared many times. The rearrangement joins TRBV6-2 or TRBV6-3 to TRBJ1-1; D call uncertain. The V gene lost 7 bases and the J gene lost 2 bases, with 11 bases spanning the gap. From germline, CDR1 is MNHEY and CDR2 SVGEGT. The CDR3 consists of 13 residues. Written as DNA, the CDR3 is TGTGCCAGCACCGAGCAGGCCAACACTGAAGCTTTCTTT. Its translation is CASTEQANTEAFF.

This clonotype came up a few times. The chain links TRBV5-1 to TRBJ2-1; 13 bases match TRBD2. Germline-derived CDR1 and CDR2 are SGHRS and YFSETQ. V trimming: 0 bases; J trimming: 8 bases; junction bases outside the gene matches: 8. This CDR3 has 17 amino acids. CDR3 residues: CASSLGLTSGRTYEQFF. The CDR3 DNA follows: TGCGCCAGCAGCTTGGGACTGACTAGCGGGAGGACGTATGAGCAGTTCTTC.

The V call is TRBV6-1, the J call TRBJ1-2, with 9 bases that match TRBD1. The CDR3 has 14 residues. CDR1 is MNHNS and CDR2 is SASEGT in the germline V gene. Trimming at V came to 5 bases and at J to 8 bases, leaving 9 bases not matched to a gene. CDR3 sequence (DNA): TGTGCCAGCAGTCGTACACAGGGGGCGAGCGGCTACACCTTC. This sequence encodes CASSRTQGASGYTF.

Note on this clonotype: This likely reflects a read error, since a far larger clone is one base away. The rearrangement links TRBV10-3 to TRBJ2-4; TRBD2 agrees at 7 bases. The CDR3 extends over 14 amino acids. The germline V gene encodes CDR1 ENHRY and CDR2 SYGVKD. Trimming cost V 4 bases and J 1 base; bases outside gene matches: 1. CDR3 nucleotide sequence: TGTGCCATCAGTGTGGGGGGGGCCAAAAACATTCAGTACTTC. It translates to CAISVGGAKNIQYF.

The table lists this clonotype with a few counts. The chain has TRBV7-3 and TRBJ2-4; D possibly corresponds to TRBD2 (6 bases). Per the germline V gene, CDR1 is SGHTA and CDR2 is FQGTGA. The CDR3 has 13 residues. V lost 3 bases and J lost 8, with 11 bases in between. The CDR3 nucleotides read TGTGCCAGCAGCTTGGCCGGGGGAGACATTCAGTACTTC. Translation gives CASSLAGGDIQYF.

At least ten counts were recorded for this clonotype. This chain connects TRBV28 to TRBJ2-7, with a tentative D call TRBD2 (6 bases). Germline V gene sequence: CDR1 MDHEN, CDR2 SYDVKM. Trimming stripped 2 bases from V and 3 bases from J, with 14 bases between. The CDR3 is 15 amino acids. DNA for the CDR3: TGTGCCAGCAGTTTACTTAGCGGAGGGAACTACGAGCAGTACTTC. Its translation: CASSLLSGGNYEQYF.

Only a few counts were recorded for this clonotype. Here the CDR3 reads CSAHRDSTNTEAFF. Here the CDR3 DNA reads TGCAGTGCCCACCGGGACAGTACCAACACTGAAGCTTTCTTT. The V call is TRBV20-1, the J call TRBJ1-1, with 7 bases identical to TRBD1. The V and J ends lost 6 bases and 2 bases, in that order; junction bases with no gene match: 9. The CDR3 covers 14 residues. The germline V gene has CDR1 DFQATT and CDR2 SNEGSKA (reference sequence).

At least ten counts were recorded for this clonotype. The V call is TRBV18, the J call TRBJ2-2, with a weak D call TRBD2 (6 bases). Trimming took off 3 bases at V and 6 bases at J, with 11 bases between the two ends. The CDR3 totals 14 residues. Germline CDR1 KGHSH, CDR2 LQKENI. CDR3 nucleotides: TGTGCCAGCTCACCGACTAGTACCGCCGGGGAGCTGTTTTTT. Translation gives CASSPTSTAGELFF.

Concerning this clonotype itself: Given a much more abundant clone one base away, this may be a read error. The CDR3 DNA sequence: TGTGCCAGCGGTTTTGCCGGGGGCGAGGAAAAACTGTTTTTT. The encoded protein is CASGFAGGEEKLFF. The chain couples TRBV12-3 or TRBV12-4 to TRBJ1-4; possibly TRBD1 for D (6 bases). This CDR3 is 14 amino acids long.

This clonotype was observed many times. The CDR3 DNA sequence: TGTGCCAGCAGTGATATGGGAGGCAGGAACACCGGGGAGCTGTTTTTT. Translating it yields CASSDMGGRNTGELFF. This chain connects TRBV2 to TRBJ2-2; D is perhaps TRBD2 (6 bases). V was cut by 3 bases and J by 1 base, with 12 bases left in between. Per germline, CDR1 SNHLY and CDR2 FYNNEI. The CDR3 has 16 residues.

In this sample, this clonotype turned up many times. The chain has TRBV10-3 and TRBJ2-7, with 13 bases aligning to TRBD2. Looked up from germline, CDR1 is ENHRY and CDR2 is SYGVKD. The CDR3 has 14 amino acids. The V and J ends lost 6 bases and 7 bases, in that order; junction bases with no gene match: 6. The DNA of the CDR3 is TGTGCCATCAGCGGACTAGCGGGAGCTAATGAGCAGTACTTC. It yields the protein CAISGLAGANEQYF.

This clonotype has a count of ten or more. J is TRBJ1-5 and V is TRBV6-1; D is uncertain. Trimming removed 6 bases from V and 4 bases from J, with 10 bases in between. Looked up from germline, CDR1 is MNHNS and CDR2 is SASEGT. This CDR3 is 13 amino acids long. The CDR3 is CASSAEKNQPQHF. The CDR3 region has the DNA TGTGCCAGCAGCGCGGAGAAGAATCAGCCCCAGCATTTT.

V usage is TRBV5-1 and J usage is TRBJ2-2; D might be TRBD2 (6 bases). Germline CDR1 reads SGHRS; CDR2 reads YFSETQ. This CDR3 is 16 amino acids long. Trimming pared 0 bases from V and 3 bases from J, leaving 12 bases between. The CDR3 region is CASSLAPSVDTGELFF. The CDR3, as DNA: TGCGCCAGCAGCTTGGCCCCTAGCGTGGACACCGGGGAGCTGTTTTTT.

The chain combines TRBV19 with TRBJ1-1; D call uncertain. The CDR3 is 15 amino acids. V was clipped by 3 bases and J by 0 bases, with 11 bases between them. The V gene's germline CDR1 is LNHDA and CDR2 SQIVND (reference sequence). The CDR3 loop is CASSIGESVNTEAFF. In DNA form, the CDR3 reads TGTGCCAGTAGTATCGGGGAGAGTGTGAACACTGAAGCTTTCTTT.

The V call is TRBV6-2 or TRBV6-3, the J call TRBJ1-6, with TRBD1 as a possible D gene (5 bases). Trimming took 4 bases from V and 6 from J, leaving 13 bases between them. The length of the CDR3 is 15 residues. Germline V gene lookup returns CDR1 MNHEY and CDR2 SVGEGT. CDR3 sequence (DNA): TGTGCCAGCAGTTCCCTTGGGCAGGGTAATTCACCCCTCCACTTT. Protein sequence: CASSSLGQGNSPLHF.

About this clonotype itself: A clone one base away is much larger, so this may be a read error. The chain links TRBV2 to TRBJ2-1, with unresolved D. The CDR3 length is 12 residues. The V gene's germline CDR1 is SNHLY and CDR2 FYNNEI. The V gene lost 6 bases and the J gene lost 8 bases, with 11 bases spanning the gap. The CDR3 loop is CASRPDVYEQFF. The CDR3 DNA is TGTGCCAGCAGACCGGACGTGTATGAGCAGTTCTTC.

A note on this clonotype: A much larger clone differs by one base, so this may be a read error. This chain uses TRBV27 with TRBJ1-4, with unresolved D. The germline V gene has CDR1 MNHEY and CDR2 SMNVEV (reference sequence). This CDR3 contains 13 residues. The chain's CDR3 is CASSHATNEKPFF. The DNA of the CDR3 is TGTGCCAGCAGTCACGCAACTAATGAAAAACCGTTTTTT. The complete variable domain, with remaining parts taken from reference TRBV27 and TRBJ1-4, reads EAQVTQNPRYLITVTGKKLTVTCSQNMNHEYMSWYRQDPGLGLRQIYYSMNVEVTDKGDVPEGYKVSRKEKRNFPLILESPSPNQTSLYFCASSHATNEKPFFGSGTQLSVL.

This clonotype was detected only a few times. This sequence joins TRBV3-1 and TRBJ2-1, with TRBD2 matching 13 bases. Trimming cost V 1 base and J 15 bases; bases outside gene matches: 12. CDR3 length: 16 residues. Germline loops: CDR1 LGHDT, CDR2 YNNKEL (reference sequence). Written as DNA, the CDR3 is TGTGCCAGCAGCCAAGGTGGACTAGCGGGAGCGGGGTGGCTGTTCTTC. Protein: CASSQGGLAGAGWLFF.